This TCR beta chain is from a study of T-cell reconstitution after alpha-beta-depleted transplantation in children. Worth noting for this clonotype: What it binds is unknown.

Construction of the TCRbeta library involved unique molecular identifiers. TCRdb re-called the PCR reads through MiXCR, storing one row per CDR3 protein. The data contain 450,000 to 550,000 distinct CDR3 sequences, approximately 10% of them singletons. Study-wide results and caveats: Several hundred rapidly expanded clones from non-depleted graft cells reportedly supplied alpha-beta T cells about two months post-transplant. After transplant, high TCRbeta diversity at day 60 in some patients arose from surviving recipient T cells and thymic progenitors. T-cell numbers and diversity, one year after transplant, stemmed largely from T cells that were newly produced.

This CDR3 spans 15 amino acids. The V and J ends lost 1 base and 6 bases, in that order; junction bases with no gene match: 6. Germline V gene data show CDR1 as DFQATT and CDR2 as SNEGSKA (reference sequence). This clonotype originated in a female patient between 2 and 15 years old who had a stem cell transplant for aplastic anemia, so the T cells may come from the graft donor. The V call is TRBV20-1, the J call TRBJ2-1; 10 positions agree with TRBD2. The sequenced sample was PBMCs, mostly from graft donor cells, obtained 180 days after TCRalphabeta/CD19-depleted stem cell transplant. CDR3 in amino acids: CSARVPSGSINEQFF. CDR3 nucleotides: TGCAGTGCTAGAGTACCTAGCGGGAGTATCAATGAGCAGTTCTTC.